The 7 T cell receptor beta chains given below trace back to one sample, sequenced in a study of cytomegalovirus exposure and HLA in healthy donors. PCR primers comprised 60 Vbeta and 13 Jbeta primers. Generated by immunoSEQ multiplex PCR, the TCRdb table keeps only in-frame clones and is missing some. This table holds about 120,000 clones, 70% to 85% found once. The sample taken for sequencing was PBMCs. The receptors stem from a man between 18 and 29 years old in good health and CMV-seropositive.

The V gene is TRBV11-1, the J gene TRBJ1-1; tentative D call: TRBD1 (5 bases). The CDR3 extends over 14 amino acids. Germline CDR1 SGHAT, CDR2 FQDESV (reference sequence). V was shortened by 2 bases and J by 1 base, with 8 bases between the two germline ends. The CDR3 sequence is CASSLWGGNTEAFF. Written as DNA, the CDR3 is TGTGCCAGCAGCTTATGGGGCGGGAACACTGAAGCTTTCTTT.

This clone has more than one count but fewer than ten. This chain links TRBV9 with TRBJ2-1, with D possibly being TRBD1 (6 bases). The CDR3 is 15 residues long. Germline V gene sequence: CDR1 SGDLS, CDR2 YYNGEE. The germline V and J ends were trimmed by 2 bases and 1 base, with 10 bases remaining between them. CDR3: CASSVRQASYNEQFF. CDR3 coding DNA: TGTGCCAGCAGCGTGCGACAGGCATCCTACAATGAGCAGTTCTTC.

This sequence joins TRBV4-1 and TRBJ2-3; D is possibly TRBD2 (5 bases). The germline gives CDR1 MGHRA, CDR2 YSYEKL. The V gene lost 2 bases and the J gene lost 1 base, with 10 bases spanning the gap. This CDR3 is built from 15 residues. CDR3 sequence reads: CASSQTGFGTDTQYF. In nucleotides, the CDR3 is TGCGCCAGCAGCCAAACGGGGTTCGGCACAGATACGCAGTATTTT.

The chain has TRBV7-9 and TRBJ2-1; 10 positions match TRBD1. Germline CDR1 and CDR2: SEHNR and FQNEAQ (reference sequence). The CDR3 spans 16 residues. Trimming cost V 7 bases and J 7 bases; bases outside gene matches: 13. The CDR3 spells CASILEGDRGWNEQFF. The DNA for the CDR3 is TGTGCCAGCATCCTGGAGGGGGACAGGGGATGGAATGAGCAGTTCTTC.

The chain combines TRBV5-1 with TRBJ1-6, with D maybe TRBD1 (5 bases). The CDR3 is made up of 13 amino acids. Germline lookup yields CDR1 SGHRS and CDR2 YFSETQ. Trimming took 6 bases from V and 9 from J, leaving 13 bases between them. The CDR3 loop reads CASTQDIGSPLHF. CDR3 DNA sequence: TGCGCCAGCACACAGGATATCGGTTCACCCCTCCACTTT. The variable domain in full, completed from reference TRBV5-1 and TRBJ1-6, reads KAGVTQTPRYLIKTRGQQVTLSCSPISGHRSVSWYQQTPGQGLQFLFEYFSETQRNKGNFPGRFSGRQFSNSRSEMNVSTLELGDSALYLCASTQDIGSPLHFGNGTRLTVT.

The chain carries TRBV6-1 and TRBJ1-5, with a weak D call TRBD1 (5 bases). CDR3 size: 14 residues. V lost 2 bases and J lost 6, with 11 bases in between. Germline lookup yields CDR1 MNHNS and CDR2 SASEGT. CDR3 nucleotides: TGTGCCAGCAGTGAAAGTGGGGGAGGTCAGCCCCAGCATTTT. The encoded protein is CASSESGGGQPQHF.

The V and J genes are TRBV5-1 and TRBJ2-1; the D gene is possibly TRBD2 (5 bases). Trimming took off 3 bases at V and 0 bases at J, with 13 bases between the two ends. Looked up from germline, CDR1 is SGHRS and CDR2 is YFSETQ. The CDR3 runs 16 residues. CDR3 loop: CASSWNQRGSYNEQFF. The CDR3 DNA follows: TGCGCCAGCAGCTGGAACCAACGGGGCTCCTACAATGAGCAGTTCTTC.